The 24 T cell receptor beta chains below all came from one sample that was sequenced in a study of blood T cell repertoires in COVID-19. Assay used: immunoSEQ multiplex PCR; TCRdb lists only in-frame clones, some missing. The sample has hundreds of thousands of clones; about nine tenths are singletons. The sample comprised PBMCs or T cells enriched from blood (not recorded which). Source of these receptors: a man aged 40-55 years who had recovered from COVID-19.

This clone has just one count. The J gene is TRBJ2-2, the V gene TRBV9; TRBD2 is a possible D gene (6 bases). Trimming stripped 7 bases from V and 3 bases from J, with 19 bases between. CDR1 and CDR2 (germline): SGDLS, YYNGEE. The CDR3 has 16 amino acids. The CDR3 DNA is TGTGCCAGCTCCCGCGTGGGGGGACCCGACACCGGGGAGCTGTTTTTT. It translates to CASSRVGGPDTGELFF.

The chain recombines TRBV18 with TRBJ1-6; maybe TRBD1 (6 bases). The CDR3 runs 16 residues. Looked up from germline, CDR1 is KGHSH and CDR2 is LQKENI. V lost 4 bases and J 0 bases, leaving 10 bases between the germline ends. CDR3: CASSRLQGSYNSPLHF. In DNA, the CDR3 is TGTGCCAGCTCACGGTTACAGGGCTCCTATAATTCACCCCTCCACTTT.

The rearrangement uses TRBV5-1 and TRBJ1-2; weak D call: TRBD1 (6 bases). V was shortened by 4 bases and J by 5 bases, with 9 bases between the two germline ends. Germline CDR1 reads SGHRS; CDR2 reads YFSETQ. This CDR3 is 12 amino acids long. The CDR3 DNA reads TGCGCCAGCAGCGTACAGGGTTATGGCTACACCTTC. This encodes CASSVQGYGYTF.

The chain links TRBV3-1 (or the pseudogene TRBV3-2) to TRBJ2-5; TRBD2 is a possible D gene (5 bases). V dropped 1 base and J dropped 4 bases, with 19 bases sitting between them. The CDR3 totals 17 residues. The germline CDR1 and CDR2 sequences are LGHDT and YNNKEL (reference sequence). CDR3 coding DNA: TGTGCCAGCAGCCAAGGGACCGGAAGCCGGGGTGGAGAGACCCAGTACTTC. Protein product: CASSQGTGSRGGETQYF.

The CDR3, as DNA: TGTGCCAGCAGCGTGCTGACAGATAGAACCGGGGAGCTGTTTTTT. Amino acids: CASSVLTDRTGELFF. The chain employs TRBV9 and TRBJ2-2; D is possibly TRBD1 (5 bases). Trimming shortened V by 2 bases and J by 5 bases, and 13 bases separated the two germline ends. The CDR3 runs to 15 residues. Germline lookup yields CDR1 SGDLS and CDR2 YYNGEE.

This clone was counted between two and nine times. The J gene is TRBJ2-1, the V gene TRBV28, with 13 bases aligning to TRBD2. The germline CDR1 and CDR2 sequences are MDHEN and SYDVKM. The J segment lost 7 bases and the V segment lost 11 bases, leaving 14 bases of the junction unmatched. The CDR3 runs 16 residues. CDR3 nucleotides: TGTGCCGGAACCCGCAGAAGGACTAGCGGGAGAAATGAGCAGTTCTTC. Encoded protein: CAGTRRRTSGRNEQFF.

The DNA of the CDR3 is TGTGCCAGCAGTGATCTTATGGGCAGCTCTGGAAACACCATATATTTT. Its protein product is CASSDLMGSSGNTIYF. J is TRBJ1-3 and V is TRBV6-1, with D unclear. Trimming pared 3 bases from V and 0 bases from J, leaving 12 bases between. There are 16 residues in the CDR3. Germline V CDR1 and CDR2: MNHNS, SASEGT.

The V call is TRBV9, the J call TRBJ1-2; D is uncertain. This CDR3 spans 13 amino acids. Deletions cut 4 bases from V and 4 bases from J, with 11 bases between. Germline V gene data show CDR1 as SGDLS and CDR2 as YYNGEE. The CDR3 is CASSPGGGYGYTF. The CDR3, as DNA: TGTGCCAGCAGCCCAGGTGGTGGCTATGGCTACACCTTC.

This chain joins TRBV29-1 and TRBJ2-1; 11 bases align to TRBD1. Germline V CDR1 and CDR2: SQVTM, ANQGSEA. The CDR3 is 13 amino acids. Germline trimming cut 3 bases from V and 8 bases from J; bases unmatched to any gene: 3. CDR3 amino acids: CSVEGTGGDEQFF. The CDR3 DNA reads TGCAGCGTTGAGGGGACAGGGGGGGATGAGCAGTTCTTC.

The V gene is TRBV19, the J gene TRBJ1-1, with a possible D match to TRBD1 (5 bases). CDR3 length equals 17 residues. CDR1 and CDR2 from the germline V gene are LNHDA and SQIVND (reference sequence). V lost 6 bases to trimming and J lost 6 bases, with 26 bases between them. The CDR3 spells CASSPGRRREGVPEAFF. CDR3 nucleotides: TGTGCCAGTAGCCCGGGACGCAGGAGGGAGGGTGTCCCTGAAGCTTTCTTT.

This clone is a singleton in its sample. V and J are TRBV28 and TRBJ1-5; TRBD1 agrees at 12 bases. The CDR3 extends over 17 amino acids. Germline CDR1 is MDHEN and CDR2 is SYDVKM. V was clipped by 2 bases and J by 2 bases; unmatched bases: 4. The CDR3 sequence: CASSLGTGGARNQPQHF. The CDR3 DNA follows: TGTGCCAGCAGTTTAGGGACAGGGGGCGCGCGCAATCAGCCCCAGCATTTT.

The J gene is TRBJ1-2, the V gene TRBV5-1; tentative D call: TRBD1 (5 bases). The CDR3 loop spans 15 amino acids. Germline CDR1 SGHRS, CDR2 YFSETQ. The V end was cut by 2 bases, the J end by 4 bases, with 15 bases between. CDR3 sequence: CASSFSPGNGYGYTF. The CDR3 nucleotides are TGCGCCAGCAGCTTTTCTCCAGGGAACGGCTATGGCTACACCTTC.

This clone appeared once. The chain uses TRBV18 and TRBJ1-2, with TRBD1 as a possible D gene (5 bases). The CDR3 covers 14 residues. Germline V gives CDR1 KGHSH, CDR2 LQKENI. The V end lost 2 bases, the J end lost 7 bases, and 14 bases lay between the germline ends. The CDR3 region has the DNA TGTGCCAGCTCACCAAACCAGGGTGTAGGTGGCTACACCTTC. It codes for CASSPNQGVGGYTF.

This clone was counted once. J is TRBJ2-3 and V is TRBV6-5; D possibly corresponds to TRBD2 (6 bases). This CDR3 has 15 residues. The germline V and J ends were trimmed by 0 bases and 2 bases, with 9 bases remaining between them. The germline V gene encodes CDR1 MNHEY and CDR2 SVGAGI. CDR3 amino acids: CASSYSWGDTDTQYF. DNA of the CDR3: TGTGCCAGCAGTTACTCGTGGGGGGACACAGATACGCAGTATTTT.

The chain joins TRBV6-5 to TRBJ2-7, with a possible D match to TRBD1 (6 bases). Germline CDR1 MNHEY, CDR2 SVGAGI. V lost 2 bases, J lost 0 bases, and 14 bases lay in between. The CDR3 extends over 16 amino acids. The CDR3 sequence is CASSYTLGASSYEQYF. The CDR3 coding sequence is TGTGCCAGCAGTTACACGCTGGGGGCGAGCTCCTACGAGCAGTACTTC.

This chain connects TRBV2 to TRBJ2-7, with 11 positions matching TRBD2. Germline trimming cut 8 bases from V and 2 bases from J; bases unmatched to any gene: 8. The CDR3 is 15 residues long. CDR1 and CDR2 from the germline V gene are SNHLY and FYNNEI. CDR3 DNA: TGTGCCAGCTCAGACGGACTAGCGGGCCCCTACGAGCAGTACTTC. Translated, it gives CASSDGLAGPYEQYF.

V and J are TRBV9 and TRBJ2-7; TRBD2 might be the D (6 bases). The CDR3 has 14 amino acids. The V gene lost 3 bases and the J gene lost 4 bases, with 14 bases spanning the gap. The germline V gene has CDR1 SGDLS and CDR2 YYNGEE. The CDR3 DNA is TGTGCCAGCAGCGCAACGGGGGTGGGGTACGAGCAGTACTTC. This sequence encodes CASSATGVGYEQYF.

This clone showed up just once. The CDR3 DNA sequence: TGTGCCAGCACCTCGTTCCGAGATACGCAGTATTTT. Translating gives CASTSFRDTQYF. This chain uses TRBV5-6 with TRBJ2-3; D ambiguous. Germline-derived CDR1 and CDR2 are SGHDT and YYEEEE. CDR3 length: 12 residues. Deletions cut 6 bases from V and 5 bases from J, with 10 bases between.

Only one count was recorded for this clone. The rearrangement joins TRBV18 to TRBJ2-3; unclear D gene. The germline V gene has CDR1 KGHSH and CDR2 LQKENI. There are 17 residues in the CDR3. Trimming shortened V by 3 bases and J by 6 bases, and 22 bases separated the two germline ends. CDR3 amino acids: CASSPSLPTQTEDTQYF. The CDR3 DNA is TGTGCCAGCTCACCTTCCCTTCCGACCCAGACTGAGGATACGCAGTATTTT.

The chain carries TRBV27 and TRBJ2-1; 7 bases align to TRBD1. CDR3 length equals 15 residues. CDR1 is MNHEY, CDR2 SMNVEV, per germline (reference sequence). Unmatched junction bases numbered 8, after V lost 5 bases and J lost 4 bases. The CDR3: CASSPSGQIYNEQFF. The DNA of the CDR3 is TGTGCCAGCAGTCCGTCGGGACAGATTTACAATGAGCAGTTCTTC.

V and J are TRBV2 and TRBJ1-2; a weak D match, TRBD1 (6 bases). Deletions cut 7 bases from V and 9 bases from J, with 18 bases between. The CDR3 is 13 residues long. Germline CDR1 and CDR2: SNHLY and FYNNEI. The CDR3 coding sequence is TGTGCCAGCACGATCGGAACAGGGATTAGCTACACCTTC. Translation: CASTIGTGISYTF.

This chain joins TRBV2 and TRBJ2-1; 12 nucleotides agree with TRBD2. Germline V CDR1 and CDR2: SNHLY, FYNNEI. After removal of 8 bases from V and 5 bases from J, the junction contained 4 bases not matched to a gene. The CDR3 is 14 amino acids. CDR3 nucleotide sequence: TGTGCCAGCGCGAGGACTAGCGGGAACAATGAGCAGTTCTTC. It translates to CASARTSGNNEQFF. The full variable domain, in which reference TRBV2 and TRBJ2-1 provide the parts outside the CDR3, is EPEVTQTPSHQVTQMGQEVILRCVPISNHLYFYWYRQILGQKVEFLVSFYNNEISEKSEIFDDQFSVERPDGSNFTLKIRSTKLEDSAMYFCASARTSGNNEQFFGPGTRLTVL.

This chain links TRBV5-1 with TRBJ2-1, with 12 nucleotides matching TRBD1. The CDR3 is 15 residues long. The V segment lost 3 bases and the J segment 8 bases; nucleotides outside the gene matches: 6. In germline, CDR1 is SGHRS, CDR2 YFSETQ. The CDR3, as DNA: TGCGCCAGCAGCTCCGGGACAGGGGGCGGCTATGAGCAGTTCTTC. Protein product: CASSSGTGGGYEQFF.

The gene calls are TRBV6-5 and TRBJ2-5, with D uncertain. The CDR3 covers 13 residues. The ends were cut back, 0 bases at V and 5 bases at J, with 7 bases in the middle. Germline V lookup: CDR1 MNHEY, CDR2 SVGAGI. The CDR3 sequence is CASSYSKEETQYF. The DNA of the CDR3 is TGTGCCAGCAGTTACTCGAAAGAGGAGACCCAGTACTTC.